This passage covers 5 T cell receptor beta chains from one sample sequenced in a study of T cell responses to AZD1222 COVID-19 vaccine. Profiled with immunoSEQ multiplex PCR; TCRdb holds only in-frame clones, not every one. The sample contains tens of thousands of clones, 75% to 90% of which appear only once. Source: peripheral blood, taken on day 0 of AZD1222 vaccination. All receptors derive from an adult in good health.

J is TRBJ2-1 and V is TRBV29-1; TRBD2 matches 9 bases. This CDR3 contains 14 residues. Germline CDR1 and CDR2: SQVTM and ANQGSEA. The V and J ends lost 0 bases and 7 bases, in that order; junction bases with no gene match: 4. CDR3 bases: TGCAGCGTTGAAGAAAGCGGGAGGCTGAATGAGCAGTTCTTC. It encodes CSVEESGRLNEQFF.

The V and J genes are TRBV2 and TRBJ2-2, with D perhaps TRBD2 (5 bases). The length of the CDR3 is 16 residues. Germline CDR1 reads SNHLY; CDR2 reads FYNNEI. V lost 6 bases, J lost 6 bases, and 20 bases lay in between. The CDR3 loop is CASRASHPGVPGELFF. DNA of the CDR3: TGTGCCAGCAGAGCGAGCCATCCCGGGGTGCCCGGGGAGCTGTTTTTT.

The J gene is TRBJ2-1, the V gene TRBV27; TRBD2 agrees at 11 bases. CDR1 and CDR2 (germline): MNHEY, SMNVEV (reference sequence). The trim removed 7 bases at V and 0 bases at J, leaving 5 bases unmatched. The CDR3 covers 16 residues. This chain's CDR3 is CASKTSGMFSYNEQFF. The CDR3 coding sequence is TGTGCCAGCAAGACTAGCGGGATGTTCTCCTACAATGAGCAGTTCTTC.

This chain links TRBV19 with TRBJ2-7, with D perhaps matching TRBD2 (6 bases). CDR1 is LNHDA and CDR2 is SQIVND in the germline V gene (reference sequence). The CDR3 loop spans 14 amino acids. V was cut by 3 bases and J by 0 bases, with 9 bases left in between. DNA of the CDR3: TGTGCCAGTAGTATTTCTAGCGTCTCCTACGAGCAGTACTTC. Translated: CASSISSVSYEQYF.

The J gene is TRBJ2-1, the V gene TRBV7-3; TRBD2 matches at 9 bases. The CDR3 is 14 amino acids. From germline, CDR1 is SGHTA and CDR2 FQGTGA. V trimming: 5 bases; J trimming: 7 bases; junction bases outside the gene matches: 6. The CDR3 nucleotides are TGTGCCAGCAGCGAGGGACTAGCTGGAAATGAGCAGTTCTTC. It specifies CASSEGLAGNEQFF.